This TCR beta chain is drawn from a study of blood T cell repertoires in COVID-19. The wider study: COVID-19 samples, acute and convalescent, were from the United States, Italy and Spain. In each case, the material was cDNA or gDNA derived from T cells, B-cell-depleted T cells, or PBMCs.

Under the authors' procedure: Estimates of nucleated cell counts were drawn from the amplification of reference gene primers. Generated by immunoSEQ multiplex PCR, the TCRdb table keeps only in-frame clones and is missing some. V, J and clone size reflect that table, while D and trimming were determined from the DNA. The table shows around 320,000 clones, with 88% occurring only once. Source material: peripheral blood. The clonotype was recovered from a woman aged 30 to 39 who had recovered from COVID-19.

CDR3 sequence: CASSPRAGDEQFF. Written as DNA, the CDR3 is TGTGCCAGCAGTCCCAGGGCAGGGGATGAGCAGTTCTTC. The J gene is TRBJ2-1, the V gene TRBV5-6; tentatively, D is TRBD1 (6 bases). With 5 bases removed from V and 8 bases from J, the gap between germline ends came to 14 bases. The CDR3 runs to 13 residues. Germline V gives CDR1 SGHDT, CDR2 YYEEEE.